The present entry profiles one T cell receptor (beta chain) with its context. This entry belongs to a study of blood T cell repertoires in COVID-19. The overall study: T cells, B-cell-depleted T cells, or PBMCs provided the cDNA or gDNA that served as material.

Libraries were prepared by immunoSEQ multiplex PCR; TCRdb keeps only in-frame clonotypes and omits some of them. The table has roughly 290,000 clones, around 87% seen once; the top ten hold 7.8%. The CDR3 length is 14 residues. V was trimmed by 4 bases and J by 6 bases, leaving 16 bases between them. CDR1 is SGHNT and CDR2 is YYREEE in the germline V gene (reference sequence). The clonotype comes from a woman aged 50 to 65 who had recovered from COVID-19. Sequenced input: peripheral blood. The chain combines TRBV5-4 with TRBJ1-2; D not certain. CDR3 sequence: CASSPRRGADGYTF. CDR3 bases: TGTGCCAGCAGCCCCCGTAGAGGAGCCGATGGCTACACCTTC.